Shown below are 27 T cell receptor beta chains from a single sample sequenced in a study of identical twins. TCRdb passed the 5' RACE reads through MiXCR, listing each CDR3 protein once. The sample includes roughly 290,000 distinct CDR3 sequences, roughly 9.7% of them seen just once. In addition, the sample was reused for a study of yellow fever vaccine responses in identical twins.

Input material: CD8+ T cells sorted from blood. These receptors were collected from a woman younger than 30 in good health.

Many counts were recorded for this clonotype. The rearrangement uses TRBV7-2 and TRBJ2-7, with 7 positions matching TRBD1. The V gene end was trimmed by 5 bases and the J gene end by 2 bases; junction bases not matched to a gene: 3. This CDR3 has 13 residues. Germline CDR1 SGHTA, CDR2 FQGNSA. The CDR3 DNA sequence: TGTGCCAGCAGCGAGGACAGGCCCTACGAGCAGTACTTC. Translating it yields CASSEDRPYEQYF. Full variable domain (missing parts from reference TRBV7-2 and TRBJ2-7): GAGVSQSPSNKVTEKGKDVELRCDPISGHTALYWYRQSLGQGLEFLIYFQGNSAPDKSGLPSDRFSAERTGGSVSTLTIQRTQQEDSAVYLCASSEDRPYEQYFGPGTRLTVT.

This clonotype was observed a handful of times. The chain joins TRBV30 to TRBJ1-1; no firm D call. The CDR3 is 14 amino acids. Trimming shortened V by 2 bases and J by 7 bases, and 17 bases separated the two germline ends. In germline, CDR1 is GTSNPN, CDR2 SVGIG (reference sequence). CDR3 nucleotides: TGTGCCTGGAGTTCGGGAGGGAAGGGAGGTGAAGCTTTCTTT. It translates to CAWSSGGKGGEAFF.

The chain recombines TRBV4-2 with TRBJ2-1; D perhaps matches TRBD2 (5 bases). The CDR3 has 13 residues. The ends were cut back, 10 bases at V and 13 bases at J, with 23 bases in the middle. Germline CDR1 and CDR2: LGHNA and YNFKEQ. The CDR3 bases are TGTGCCATGAGCCCCGGGATCAGTTGCTATCAGTTCTTC. This translates into CAMSPGISCYQFF.

This clonotype was picked up a small number of times. The chain combines TRBV5-4 with TRBJ2-2, with TRBD1 matching over 7 bases. The germline CDR1 and CDR2 sequences are SGHNT and YYREEE (reference sequence). The J segment lost 5 bases and the V segment lost 1 base, leaving 5 bases of the junction unmatched. The CDR3 runs 15 residues. This CDR3 reads CASSLSRGITGELFF. The CDR3 DNA reads as TGTGCCAGCAGCTTGTCCAGGGGGATAACCGGGGAGCTGTTTTTT.

The V and J genes are TRBV6-4 and TRBJ2-3; 8 bases match TRBD1. Germline CDR1 reads MRHNA; CDR2 reads SNTAGT. The CDR3 consists of 15 residues. The V and J ends lost 5 bases and 1 base, in that order; junction bases with no gene match: 5. This CDR3 is CASSSETGGTDTQYF. The CDR3 region has the DNA TGTGCCAGCAGTTCCGAGACAGGGGGCACAGATACGCAGTATTTT.

This clonotype was counted ten times or more. The chain combines TRBV6-5 with TRBJ2-1; D may be TRBD1 or TRBD2 (5 bases each). This CDR3 has 15 residues. Deletions cut 4 bases from V and 1 base from J, with 11 bases between. From germline, CDR1 is MNHEY and CDR2 SVGAGI. The CDR3 reads CASSSGGGSYNEQFF. The CDR3 DNA reads TGTGCCAGCAGTTCTGGGGGTGGTTCCTACAATGAGCAGTTCTTC.

This clonotype turned up a few times. The V and J genes are TRBV20-1 and TRBJ1-4; D uncertain. Deletions cut 5 bases from V and 8 bases from J, with 9 bases between. Germline V gives CDR1 DFQATT, CDR2 SNEGSKA (reference sequence). The CDR3 covers 11 residues. The chain's CDR3 is CSAPAQEKLFF. CDR3 sequence (DNA): TGCAGTGCTCCCGCGCAGGAAAAACTGTTTTTT.

CDR3 region: CASSQPTESPLHF. The CDR3 DNA follows: TGTGCCAGCAGCCAACCGACGGAATCACCCCTCCACTTT. This chain uses TRBV11-1 with TRBJ1-6; D call uncertain. V lost 5 bases to trimming and J lost 10 bases, with 12 bases between them. The CDR3 spans 13 residues. Germline CDR1 is SGHAT and CDR2 is FQDESV (reference sequence). The full variable domain, its missing parts supplied by reference TRBV11-1 and TRBJ1-6, is EAEVAQSPRYKITEKSQAVAFWCDPISGHATLYWYRQILGQGPELLVQFQDESVVDDSQLPKDRFSAERLKGVDSTLKIQPAELGDSAMYLCASSQPTESPLHFGNGTRLTVT.

This clonotype was counted at least ten times. The gene calls are TRBV7-9 and TRBJ2-2; TRBD1 matches 12 bases. The J segment lost 5 bases and the V segment lost 5 bases, leaving 6 bases of the junction unmatched. Germline V gene lookup returns CDR1 SEHNR and CDR2 FQNEAQ (reference sequence). This CDR3 has 16 residues. CDR3 DNA: TGTGCCAGCAGCGATTGGGACAGGGGGCTTACCGGGGAGCTGTTTTTT. Its protein is CASSDWDRGLTGELFF.

This clonotype was picked up many times. A read error may account for a junction end that differs from germline. The rearrangement uses TRBV7-9 and TRBJ1-5; D unresolved. CDR3 size: 13 residues. CDR1 SEHNR and CDR2 FQNEAQ come from the germline V gene (reference sequence). The CDR3 DNA reads TGTGCCAGCAGTTCGGACCGAGATCAGCCCCGGCATTTT. Encoded protein: CASSSDRDQPRHF.

This clonotype was seen only a few times. The chain is built from TRBV4-3 and TRBJ2-7; unclear D gene. CDR3 size: 16 residues. The V end lost 0 bases, the J end lost 0 bases, and 12 bases lay between the germline ends. Germline V gives CDR1 LGHNA, CDR2 YSLEER. The CDR3 is CASSQDLTTRSYEQYF. DNA for the CDR3: TGCGCCAGCAGCCAAGATCTCACTACCCGCTCCTACGAGCAGTACTTC.

This clonotype was seen only a few times. The V call is TRBV7-9, the J call TRBJ1-4, with D unresolved. V lost 0 bases, J lost 0 bases, and 8 bases lay in between. The germline V gene has CDR1 SEHNR and CDR2 FQNEAQ (reference sequence). The CDR3 runs to 16 residues. CDR3 sequence (DNA): TGTGCCAGCAGCTTAGCGGGAGCCGCAACTAATGAAAAACTGTTTTTT. Amino acids: CASSLAGAATNEKLFF.

The chain combines TRBV3-1 with TRBJ2-7; a weak D match, TRBD2 (6 bases). Germline CDR1 reads LGHDT; CDR2 reads YNNKEL (reference sequence). CDR3 length: 17 amino acids. V lost 0 bases, J lost 0 bases, and 15 bases lay in between. In nucleotides, the CDR3 is TGTGCCAGCAGCCAAGATGGTGGAGGGCGTAGCTCCTACGAGCAGTACTTC. Translation: CASSQDGGGRSSYEQYF.

This clonotype was counted between two and nine times. The rearrangement links TRBV27 to TRBJ2-7; 9 nucleotides align to TRBD2. This CDR3 comprises 14 residues. V lost 0 bases, J lost 4 bases, and 1 base stayed unmatched. Germline V gene lookup returns CDR1 MNHEY and CDR2 SMNVEV (reference sequence). The CDR3 DNA reads as TGTGCCAGCAGTTTATCGACTAGCGGATACGAGCAGTACTTC. It codes for CASSLSTSGYEQYF.

The sample holds a few counts of this clonotype. V usage is TRBV7-9 and J usage is TRBJ2-2, with 8 positions matching TRBD2. This CDR3 spans 17 amino acids. Germline CDR1 SEHNR, CDR2 FQNEAQ (reference sequence). V lost 7 bases and J lost 0; bases outside the gene matches: 10. The DNA for the CDR3 is TGTGCCAGCAACCCCACCGGGAGGGGGGCGAACACCGGGGAGCTGTTTTTT. Translating gives CASNPTGRGANTGELFF. Supplemented by reference TRBV7-9 and TRBJ2-2, the full variable domain reads DTGVSQNPRHKITKRGQNVTFRCDPISEHNRLYWYRQTLGQGPEFLTYFQNEAQLEKSRLLSDRFSAERPKGSFSTLEIQRTEQGDSAMYLCASNPTGRGANTGELFFGEGSRLTVL.

This rearrangement joins TRBV7-6 to TRBJ1-6; D gene ambiguous. The V gene's germline CDR1 is SGHVS and CDR2 FNYEAQ. V was clipped by 5 bases and J by 10 bases, with 21 bases between them. This CDR3 region has 16 residues. The DNA for the CDR3 is TGTGCCAGCAGCCCGTACTCAGGAGTCGCTGGGTCACCCCTCCACTTT. Translation gives CASSPYSGVAGSPLHF.

This chain uses TRBV6-5 with TRBJ2-3; 7 nucleotides agree with TRBD2. V was pared by 0 bases and J by 3 bases, with 9 bases of the junction left unmatched. The CDR3 has 17 residues. Germline CDR1 and CDR2: MNHEY and SVGAGI. CDR3 protein: CASSYSVGRGRTDTQYF. The CDR3 DNA follows: TGTGCCAGCAGTTACTCAGTGGGGCGGGGGAGGACAGATACGCAGTATTTT.

This clonotype was detected many times. The CDR3 here is CASWSPLVVDSYNEQFF. CDR3 bases: TGTGCCAGCTGGTCACCATTAGTAGTGGACTCCTACAATGAGCAGTTCTTC. The chain joins TRBV7-9 to TRBJ2-1; D is undetermined. The CDR3 contains 17 residues. Trimming stripped 8 bases from V and 0 bases from J, with 20 bases between. Looked up from germline, CDR1 is SEHNR and CDR2 is FQNEAQ (reference sequence).

The chain employs TRBV12-3 or TRBV12-4 and TRBJ2-7; 8 bases agree with TRBD1. V shed 1 base and J 5 bases; nucleotides not matched to a gene: 7. This CDR3 is 15 amino acids long. The CDR3 loop is CASSLVGGQGDEQYF. As DNA, the CDR3 is TGTGCCAGCAGTTTAGTTGGAGGACAGGGCGACGAGCAGTACTTC.

This clonotype was seen a handful of times. The genes are TRBV6-5 and TRBJ2-3, with 10 bases lining up with TRBD1. The J segment lost 2 bases and the V segment lost 4 bases, leaving 3 bases of the junction unmatched. CDR1 and CDR2 (germline): MNHEY, SVGAGI. The CDR3 is 15 amino acids. The CDR3 nucleotides read TGTGCCAGCAGTTTCGACAGGGGGCCCACAGATACGCAGTATTTT. This sequence encodes CASSFDRGPTDTQYF.

This clonotype has a handful of counts. The rearrangement links TRBV12-3 or TRBV12-4 to TRBJ2-2, with unresolved D. Between the trimmed V and J ends, which lost 2 bases and 4 bases, there was a span of 5 bases. The CDR3 runs to 13 residues. CDR3 sequence (DNA): TGTGCCAGCAGTTTAATTGTCACCGGGGAGCTGTTTTTT. As protein: CASSLIVTGELFF.

This clonotype showed up just a few times. The chain combines TRBV7-2 with TRBJ2-5, with a weak D call TRBD2 (6 bases). Germline-derived CDR1 and CDR2 are SGHTA and FQGNSA. The V and J ends lost 0 bases and 5 bases respectively, with 16 bases between them. The length of the CDR3 is 16 residues. The CDR3 region is CASSLALSGTKETQYF. The DNA for the CDR3 is TGTGCCAGCAGCTTAGCGCTTAGCGGCACCAAGGAGACCCAGTACTTC.

The table lists this clonotype with a few counts. This sequence joins TRBV10-3 and TRBJ2-5; either TRBD1 or TRBD2 may supply D (5 bases each). The CDR3 length is 14 residues. The V gene's germline CDR1 is ENHRY and CDR2 SYGVKD. V dropped 0 bases and J dropped 3 bases, with 8 bases sitting between them. The CDR3 DNA sequence: TGTGCCATCAGTGAGTCAGGGACCGAAGAGACCCAGTACTTC. Its protein is CAISESGTEETQYF.

Comments on this clonotype: A much larger clone is a single base away; this may be a read error. The chain has TRBV29-1 and TRBJ2-7; 8 nucleotides agree with TRBD2. Germline CDR1 SQVTM, CDR2 ANQGSEA. This CDR3 is 11 amino acids long. In DNA, the CDR3 is TGCGGTACCCGGGAGGGCTACGAGCAGTACTTC. It specifies CGTREGYEQYF.

This clonotype showed up just a few times. V is TRBV7-9 and J is TRBJ2-7; 8 positions match TRBD1. The CDR3 consists of 16 residues. Germline V gene lookup returns CDR1 SEHNR and CDR2 FQNEAQ (reference sequence). Unmatched junction bases numbered 10, after V lost 4 bases and J lost 2 bases. CDR3 DNA sequence: TGTGCCAGCAGCTCGTCGGACAGGGCAAGGACCTACGAGCAGTACTTC. Amino acid sequence: CASSSSDRARTYEQYF.

This clonotype was counted only a few times. The rearrangement uses TRBV6-1 and TRBJ2-7; D is uncertain. Germline loops: CDR1 MNHNS, CDR2 SASEGT. The CDR3 is 15 residues long. V lost 6 bases, J lost 6 bases, and 21 bases lay in between. CDR3 residues: CASRFRPLMASEQYF. The DNA for the CDR3 is TGTGCCAGCAGATTTCGCCCCTTGATGGCCTCCGAGCAGTACTTC.

At least ten counts were recorded for this clonotype. This chain joins TRBV29-1 and TRBJ2-5; D possibly matches TRBD1 or TRBD2 (5 bases each). V was trimmed by 3 bases and J by 1 base, leaving 9 bases between them. The length of the CDR3 is 13 residues. Per the germline V gene, CDR1 is SQVTM and CDR2 is ANQGSEA. The CDR3 region has the DNA TGCAGCGTTGATCGGGACGTCCAAGAGACCCAGTACTTC. Its translation: CSVDRDVQETQYF.